This T cell receptor (beta chain) appears in the sequencing data of a study of blood T cell repertoires in COVID-19. Study context: Some COVID-19 samples were acute and others convalescent; all came from the United States, Italy and Spain. Sources were T cells, B-cell-depleted T cells, or PBMCs; the material itself was cDNA or gDNA.

Authors' data handling: Estimation of nucleated cell counts was performed using reference gene primer amplification. Method: immunoSEQ multiplex PCR; TCRdb's copy keeps in-frame clones and lacks some. V, J and clone size reflect that table, while D and trimming were determined from the DNA. Among about 62,000 clones listed, about four fifths were seen once. Germline-derived CDR1 and CDR2 are MNHNY and SVGAGI (reference sequence). There are 15 residues in the CDR3. V lost 2 bases, J lost 0 bases, and 5 bases lay in between. This chain connects TRBV6-6 to TRBJ1-6; no clear D gene. The sequenced material came from peripheral blood. The source of this sequence is a human donor in a cohort sampled during active COVID-19. The CDR3 DNA reads TGTGCCAGCAGTTACGAGAGCTCCTATAATTCACCCCTCCACTTT. This codes for CASSYESSYNSPLHF.